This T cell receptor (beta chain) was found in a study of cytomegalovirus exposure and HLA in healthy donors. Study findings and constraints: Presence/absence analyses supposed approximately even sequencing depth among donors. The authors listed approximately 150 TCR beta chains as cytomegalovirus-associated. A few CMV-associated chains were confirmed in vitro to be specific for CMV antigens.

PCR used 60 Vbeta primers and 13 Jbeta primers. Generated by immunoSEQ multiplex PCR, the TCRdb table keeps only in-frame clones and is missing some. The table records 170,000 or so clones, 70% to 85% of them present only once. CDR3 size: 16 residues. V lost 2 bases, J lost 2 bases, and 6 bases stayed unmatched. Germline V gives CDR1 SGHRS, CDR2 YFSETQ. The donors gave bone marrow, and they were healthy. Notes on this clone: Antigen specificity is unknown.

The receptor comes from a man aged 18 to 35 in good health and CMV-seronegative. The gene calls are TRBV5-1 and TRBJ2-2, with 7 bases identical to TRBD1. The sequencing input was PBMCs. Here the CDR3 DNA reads TGCGCCAGCAGCTTCCAGGGGACAGATAACACCGGGGAGCTGTTTTTT. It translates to CASSFQGTDNTGELFF.